This T cell receptor beta chain stems from a study of blood T cell repertoires in COVID-19. Enrolment of Seattle patients took place during active infection, and they were followed longitudinally. Assay: immunoSEQ multiplex PCR; the TCRdb copy retains only in-frame clones and omits some. The sample has approximately 180,000 clones; 85% to 90% are singletons. CDR1 and CDR2 from the germline V gene are LGHDT and YNNKEL (reference sequence). There are 19 residues in the CDR3. The junction had 7 bases not matched to a gene; V was cut back by 0 bases and J by 2 bases. Sequenced: peripheral blood. The rearrangement joins TRBV3-1 (or the pseudogene TRBV3-2) to TRBJ2-3, with 14 positions matching TRBD2. The receptor comes from a woman in her sixties or seventies with COVID-19, enrolled during active disease. CDR3 nucleotides: TGTGCCAGCAGCCAAGAAGGACTAGCGGGAGGCCTCATCACAGATACGCAGTATTTT. It translates to CASSQEGLAGGLITDTQYF.